This T cell receptor (beta chain) was sequenced in a study of cytomegalovirus exposure and HLA in healthy donors. Regarding the study as a whole: The later analysis indicated that the majority of CMV-associated TCR beta chains appeared HLA-restricted. The authors assumed roughly uniform sequencing depth across donors for presence/absence analyses. The study put roughly 160 TCR beta chains on its list as cytomegalovirus-associated.

Between the trimmed V and J ends, which lost 3 bases and 4 bases, there was a span of 12 bases. The CDR3 length is 14 residues. The germline CDR1 and CDR2 sequences are MDHEN and SYDVKM. With regard to this clone: Its target is unknown.

Though probably carrying unrecorded immune exposures, donors were nominally healthy at sampling. Primers for the PCR totalled 60 Vbeta and 13 Jbeta. Method: immunoSEQ multiplex PCR; TCRdb's copy keeps in-frame clones and lacks some. The data show about 140,000 clones, with roughly 80% seen just once and over 3% held by the top ten. The source is a male donor in good health and CMV-seronegative. Sequencing was carried out using PBMCs. This rearrangement joins TRBV28 to TRBJ1-2; D is undetermined. The CDR3 here is CASSLRGFGYGYTF. CDR3 nucleotide sequence: TGTGCCAGCAGTTTGCGAGGGTTTGGCTATGGCTACACCTTC.